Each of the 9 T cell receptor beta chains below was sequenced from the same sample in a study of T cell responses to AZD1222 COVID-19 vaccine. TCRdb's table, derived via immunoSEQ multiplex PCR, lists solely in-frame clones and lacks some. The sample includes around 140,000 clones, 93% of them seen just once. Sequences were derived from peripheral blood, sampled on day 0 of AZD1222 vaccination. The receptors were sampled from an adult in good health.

As DNA, the CDR3 is TGTGCCAGCTCACCGGGGAATGAGCAGTTCTTC. Translated: CASSPGNEQFF. V gene TRBV18 combines with J gene TRBJ2-1; D uncertain. Germline CDR1 is KGHSH and CDR2 is LQKENI. Between the trimmed V and J ends, which lost 3 bases and 7 bases, there was a span of 4 bases. This CDR3 spans 11 amino acids.

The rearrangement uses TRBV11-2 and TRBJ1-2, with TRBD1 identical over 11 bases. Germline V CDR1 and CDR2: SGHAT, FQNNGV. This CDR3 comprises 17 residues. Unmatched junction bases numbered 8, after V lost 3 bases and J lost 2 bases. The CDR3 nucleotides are TGTGCCAGCAGCTTCGCTCGGACAGGGGGCCTAAACTATGGCTACACCTTC. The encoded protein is CASSFARTGGLNYGYTF.

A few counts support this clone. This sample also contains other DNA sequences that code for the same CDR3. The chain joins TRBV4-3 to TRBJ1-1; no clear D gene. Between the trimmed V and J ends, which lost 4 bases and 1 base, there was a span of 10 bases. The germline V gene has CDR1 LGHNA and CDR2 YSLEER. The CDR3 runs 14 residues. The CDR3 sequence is CASSPTQRNTEAFF. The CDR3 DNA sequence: TGCGCCAGCAGCCCAACCCAGAGGAACACTGAAGCTTTCTTT.

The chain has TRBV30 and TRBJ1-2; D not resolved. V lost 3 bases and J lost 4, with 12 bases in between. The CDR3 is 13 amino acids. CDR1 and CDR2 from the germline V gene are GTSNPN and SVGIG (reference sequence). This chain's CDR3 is CAWRVGAFYGYTF. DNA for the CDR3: TGTGCCTGGAGGGTAGGAGCGTTCTATGGCTACACCTTC.

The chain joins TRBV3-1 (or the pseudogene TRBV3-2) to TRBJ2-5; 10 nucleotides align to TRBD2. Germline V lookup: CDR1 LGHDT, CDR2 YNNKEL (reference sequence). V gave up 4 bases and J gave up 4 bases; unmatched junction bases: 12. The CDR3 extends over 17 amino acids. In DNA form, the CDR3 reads TGTGCCAGCAGCCGCCACCCAGCGGGGGGGTCGTTAGAGACCCAGTACTTC. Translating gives CASSRHPAGGSLETQYF.

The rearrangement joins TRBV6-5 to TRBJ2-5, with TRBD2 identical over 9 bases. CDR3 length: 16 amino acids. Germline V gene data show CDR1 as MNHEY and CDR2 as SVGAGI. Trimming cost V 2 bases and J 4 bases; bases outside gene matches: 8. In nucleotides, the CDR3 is TGTGCCAGCAGTTACCGGCCTAGCGGGGACCGAGAGACCCAGTACTTC. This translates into CASSYRPSGDRETQYF.

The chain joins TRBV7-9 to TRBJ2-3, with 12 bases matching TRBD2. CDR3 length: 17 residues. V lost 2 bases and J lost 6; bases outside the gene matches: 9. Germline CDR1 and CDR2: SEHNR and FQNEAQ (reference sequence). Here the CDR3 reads CASSLRRTSGNYDTQYF. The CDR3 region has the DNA TGTGCCAGCAGCTTAAGGCGGACTAGCGGGAATTATGATACGCAGTATTTT.

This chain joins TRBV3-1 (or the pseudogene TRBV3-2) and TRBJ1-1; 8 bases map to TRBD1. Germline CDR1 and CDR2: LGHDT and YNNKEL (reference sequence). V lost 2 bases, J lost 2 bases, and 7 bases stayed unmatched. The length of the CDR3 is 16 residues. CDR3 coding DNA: TGTGCCAGCAGCCAAACTCCCACAGGGGGAAACACTGAAGCTTTCTTT. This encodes CASSQTPTGGNTEAFF.

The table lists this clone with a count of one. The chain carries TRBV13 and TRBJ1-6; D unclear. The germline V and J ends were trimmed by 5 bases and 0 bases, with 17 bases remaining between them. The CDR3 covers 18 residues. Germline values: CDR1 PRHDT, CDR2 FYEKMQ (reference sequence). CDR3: CASSRAGKTSSYNSPLHF. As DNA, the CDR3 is TGTGCCAGCAGCAGGGCAGGTAAAACGAGCTCCTATAATTCACCCCTCCACTTT.